The 14 T cell receptor beta chains given below trace back to one sample, sequenced in a study of T cell repertoires in cytomegalovirus infection. No antigens are known for them. A single record per CDR3 protein comes from TCRdb applying MiXCR to the reads. The table lists approximately 120,000 distinct CDR3 sequences, 25% to 30% of them singletons. The sequencing used CD8+ T cells from cultured PBMCs, collected from culture after CMV antigen stimulation. These receptors were taken from a human donor in good health (CMV status not recorded). Some clones in this sample may be carry-over from other donors' samples.

This clonotype was seen at least ten times. The chain uses TRBV2 and TRBJ2-7; D tentatively reads TRBD1 or TRBD2 (5 bases each). Germline CDR1 and CDR2: SNHLY and FYNNEI. The CDR3 is made up of 16 amino acids. Trimming cost V 5 bases and J 6 bases, with 23 bases left between them. CDR3 bases: TGTGCCAGCAGTCCAATTTACGGGACGGTCGCGGGCGAGCAGTACTTC. Protein product: CASSPIYGTVAGEQYF.

This clonotype was seen repeatedly, ten times or more. The CDR3: CASSLMTGTLIRGEQFF. CDR3 bases: TGTGCCAGCAGCCTTATGACCGGGACCCTCATAAGGGGTGAGCAGTTCTTC. J is TRBJ2-1 and V is TRBV7-6, with D perhaps matching TRBD1 or TRBD2 (5 bases each). V was pared by 5 bases and J by 9 bases, with 26 bases between. Germline V gives CDR1 SGHVS, CDR2 FNYEAQ. There are 17 residues in the CDR3.

This clonotype was picked up many times. The rearrangement links TRBV7-2 to TRBJ2-1; D is unclear. Germline V CDR1 and CDR2: SGHTA, FQGNSA. The V and J ends lost 4 bases and 4 bases respectively, with 2 bases between them. This CDR3 region has 11 residues. CDR3 in amino acids: CASSYYNEQFF. For the CDR3, the DNA is TGTGCCAGCAGCTATTACAATGAGCAGTTCTTC.

The sample holds a few counts of this clonotype. The chain uses TRBV4-1 and TRBJ1-4; 7 nucleotides line up with TRBD1. The germline V gene has CDR1 MGHRA and CDR2 YSYEKL. Unmatched junction bases numbered 7, after V lost 3 bases and J lost 6 bases. This CDR3 is 15 amino acids long. CDR3 sequence: CASSHGTDGDEKLFF. The CDR3, as DNA: TGCGCCAGCAGCCATGGGACAGACGGGGATGAAAAACTGTTTTTT.

This clonotype was recorded a few times. The rearrangement uses TRBV7-9 and TRBJ1-1; no definite D call. This CDR3 region has 12 residues. Germline V gives CDR1 SEHNR, CDR2 FQNEAQ (reference sequence). V dropped 7 bases and J dropped 2 bases, with 8 bases sitting between them. CDR3 bases: TGTGCCAGCAAGGAACAAAACACTGAAGCTTTCTTT. Translation gives CASKEQNTEAFF. Looking up the rest from reference TRBV7-9 and TRBJ1-1 gives the full variable domain: DTGVSQNPRHKITKRGQNVTFRCDPISEHNRLYWYRQTLGQGPEFLTYFQNEAQLEKSRLLSDRFSAERPKGSFSTLEIQRTEQGDSAMYLCASKEQNTEAFFGQGTRLTVV.

This chain uses TRBV27 with TRBJ2-1, with a possible D match to TRBD2 (5 bases). The germline V gene has CDR1 MNHEY and CDR2 SMNVEV (reference sequence). This CDR3 has 15 residues. The V and J ends lost 2 bases and 2 bases respectively, with 10 bases between them. The DNA for the CDR3 is TGTGCCAGCAGTTTAATAGCGCCTCCCTACAATGAGCAGTTCTTC. This codes for CASSLIAPPYNEQFF.

In this sample, this clonotype turned up a few times. The J gene is TRBJ2-7, the V gene TRBV7-9; tentatively, D is TRBD1 (6 bases). Germline CDR1 reads SEHNR; CDR2 reads FQNEAQ (reference sequence). There are 11 residues in the CDR3. Deletions cut 5 bases from V and 7 bases from J, with 9 bases between. CDR3: CASSGQLEQYF. The CDR3 region has the DNA TGTGCCAGCAGCGGACAGTTGGAGCAGTACTTC.

This chain links TRBV2 with TRBJ1-2; no definite D call. The V and J ends lost 7 bases and 0 bases respectively, with 15 bases between them. The germline gives CDR1 SNHLY, CDR2 FYNNEI. The CDR3 is 15 residues long. The CDR3 here is CASTHWLGANYGYTF. CDR3 coding DNA: TGTGCCAGCACCCATTGGTTAGGAGCTAACTATGGCTACACCTTC.

This clonotype was observed many times. The J gene is TRBJ2-7, the V gene TRBV11-2, with 12 bases that match TRBD1. The CDR3 is 14 amino acids. Germline CDR1 is SGHAT and CDR2 is FQNNGV. V gave up 7 bases and J gave up 5 bases; unmatched junction bases: 6. The chain's CDR3 is CASTLGQGANEQYF. CDR3 nucleotides: TGTGCCAGCACCTTGGGACAGGGGGCCAACGAGCAGTACTTC.

This clonotype was seen only a few times. The chain combines TRBV27 with TRBJ1-1; no definite D call. The CDR3 sequence is 15 residues long. The V and J ends lost 8 bases and 5 bases respectively, with 21 bases between them. Germline loops: CDR1 MNHEY, CDR2 SMNVEV (reference sequence). The CDR3 sequence is CASGSSPSGGTEAFF. The CDR3 region has the DNA TGTGCCAGCGGATCTTCCCCCTCGGGAGGAACTGAAGCTTTCTTT.

The table lists this clonotype with a few counts. The rearrangement joins TRBV18 to TRBJ1-1, with D tentatively TRBD1 (6 bases). The CDR3 covers 12 residues. Germline V gives CDR1 KGHSH, CDR2 LQKENI. Trimming left V 2 bases short and J 8 bases short, with 9 bases between. The CDR3 loop is CASSPSDREAFF. As DNA, the CDR3 is TGTGCCAGCTCACCATCAGACAGGGAAGCTTTCTTT.

This clonotype was recorded at least ten times. The V gene is TRBV7-8, the J gene TRBJ2-5, with D possibly TRBD1 on 7 matching bases. This CDR3 is built from 15 residues. V was trimmed by 2 bases and J by 5 bases, leaving 15 bases between them. CDR1 SGHVS and CDR2 FQNEAQ come from the germline V gene. CDR3 region: CASSLHPGGRETQYF. CDR3 sequence (DNA): TGTGCCAGCAGCTTACATCCAGGGGGGAGGGAGACCCAGTACTTC.

The chain joins TRBV4-1 to TRBJ2-2, with D possibly matching TRBD1 (5 bases). V lost 5 bases and J 4 bases, leaving 5 bases between the germline ends. Germline V CDR1 and CDR2: MGHRA, YSYEKL. The CDR3 runs to 12 residues. DNA for the CDR3: TGCGCCAGCAGCGGGGCCACCGGGGAGCTGTTTTTT. This sequence encodes CASSGATGELFF.

This clonotype was detected ten times or more. The V gene is TRBV7-8, the J gene TRBJ1-5, with D tentatively TRBD1 (5 bases). V gave up 1 base and J gave up 3 bases, with 16 bases separating them. The V gene's germline CDR1 is SGHVS and CDR2 FQNEAQ. CDR3 length: 17 residues. CDR3 sequence reads: CASSLGSWGEVNQPQHF. The CDR3, as DNA: TGTGCCAGCAGCTTAGGGTCTTGGGGGGAGGTCAATCAGCCCCAGCATTTT.